This T cell receptor beta chain came from a study of Graves' ophthalmopathy and Graves' hyperthyroidism. Study background: In this cohort's terms, stable hyperthyroidism meant no ophthalmopathy by 18 months of follow-up. Study findings and constraints: Also, most clonotypes expanded in the thyroid above 0.001 frequency appeared in blood.

Beta-chain TCR CDR3 regions were amplified from RNA transcripts. An opening RT-PCR round employed HTBI primers and preceded a second-round multiplex PCR. MiXCR, applied by TCRdb to the multiplex PCR reads, yields one record per CDR3 protein. The sample records around 1,200,000 distinct CDR3 sequences, 36% being singletons. Additional autoimmune diseases, uncontrolled infections, pregnancy or lactation disqualified patients. The germline gives CDR1 SGHVS, CDR2 FQNEAQ. Deletions cut 1 base from V and 2 bases from J, with 8 bases between. The length of the CDR3 is 14 residues. Many counts were recorded for this clonotype. Its antigen is not identified.

The sequenced material came from peripheral blood or thyroid tissue (not recorded which). The origin of this receptor is an adult man with Graves' hyperthyroidism. The chain recombines TRBV7-8 with TRBJ1-1; no clear D. The CDR3 region has the DNA TGTGCCAGCAGCTTAGGGTCAAGAAACACTGAAGCTTTCTTT. Translation gives CASSLGSRNTEAFF.